Listed below are T cell receptor beta chains from one sample, sequenced in a study of human T cells and chemical hapten exposure. A single record per CDR3 protein comes from TCRdb applying MiXCR to the RACE reads. Of 250,000 or so distinct CDR3 sequences listed, around 7.3% were seen once; the top ten hold 1.2%. The specimen was whole blood, collected in connection with sensitization to the hapten diphenylcyclopropenone (DPC). Source of these receptors: a man between 18 and 29 years old with alopecia areata. Some clones in this sample may be carry-over from other donors' samples. The CDR3 runs from the conserved cysteine through the conserved F or W. Each record gives: J gene, D gene, V gene, clone size, CDR3 DNA, CDR3 protein. The D gene is left open where the match is weak. Only part of the rows carry a size: once, few, many, or a class if the clone is expanded.

>TRBJ2-1|-|TRBV13|-
TGTGCCAGCAGCTCGTCCCCCACGCCTCCACATGAGCAGTTCTTC
CASSSSPTPPHEQFF
>TRBJ2-3|TRBD2|TRBV9|many
TGTGCCAGCTCCCCAGGAGCGGGGGAGGCAGATACGCAGTATTTT
CASSPGAGEADTQYF
>TRBJ1-5|-|TRBV29-1|few
TGCAGCGTTGGGGAGGGCCATCAGCCCCAGCATTTT
CSVGEGHQPQHF
>TRBJ1-5|-|TRBV7-2|many
TGTGCCAGCAGCTTGACGGGCAGGGCTGGTCAGCCCCAGCATTTT
CASSLTGRAGQPQHF
>TRBJ1-4|-|TRBV18|many
TGTGCCAGCTCACGAGCTCCAACTAATGAAAAACTGTTTTTT
CASSRAPTNEKLFF
>TRBJ1-1|-|TRBV6-5|few
TGTGCCAGCAGTTCGACCCTAGCAGCTTTCTTT
CASSSTLAAFF
>TRBJ2-1|TRBD2|TRBV10-3|few
TGTGCCATCAGAGCGGGGGCCGCCTACAATGAGCAGTTCTTC
CAIRAGAAYNEQFF
>TRBJ1-6|-|TRBV4-1|-
TGCGCCAGCAGCCAGAACGGGATGGATTCACCCCTCCACTTT
CASSQNGMDSPLHF
>TRBJ1-2|-|TRBV7-9|-
TGTGCCAGCAGCTCCGGGACGCGGGGCTACACCTTC
CASSSGTRGYTF
>TRBJ2-1|TRBD1|TRBV20-1|few
TGCAGTGCGCCGATCCCGGGACAGTCCTACAATGAGCAGTTCTTC
CSAPIPGQSYNEQFF
>TRBJ1-1|-|TRBV29-1|-
TGCAGCGTAATTGGACAGCTGAACACTGAAGCTTTCTTT
CSVIGQLNTEAFF
>TRBJ2-5|TRBD2|TRBV4-1|-
TGCGCCAGCAGCCCATTCATTCGGACTAGCAGTAACCAAGAGACCCAGTACTTC
CASSPFIRTSSNQETQYF
>TRBJ2-1|TRBD1|TRBV5-1|many
TGCGCCAGCAGCTCAGACAGGGGGCACAATGAGCAGTTCTTC
CASSSDRGHNEQFF
>TRBJ1-1|TRBD1|TRBV11-1|few
TGTGCCAGCAGACATTTAAAAGGGGGCATGAACACTGAAGCTTTCTTT
CASRHLKGGMNTEAFF
>TRBJ2-5|-|TRBV7-3|-
TGTGCCAGCAGCTCACACGGGACACTACAAGAGACCCAGTACTTC
CASSSHGTLQETQYF
>TRBJ2-2|-|TRBV7-2|-
TGTGCCAGCAGCTGGTGGACAGACGGTACCTTTGGCGGGGAGCTGTTTTTT
CASSWWTDGTFGGELFF
>TRBJ2-2|TRBD2|TRBV7-6|few
TGTGCCAGCAGCTTAGGGACTAGCGGAGATCTTACGAACACCGGGGAGCTGTTTTTT
CASSLGTSGDLTNTGELFF
>TRBJ2-7|TRBD1|TRBV19|-
TGTGCCAGTAGTCCAACGACAGGGGGGTTCACCTACGAGCAGTACTTC
CASSPTTGGFTYEQYF
>TRBJ2-3|TRBD2|TRBV20-1|-
TGCAGTCCCATGCTAGCGGGGGGGCAGAGAGATACGCAGTATTTT
CSPMLAGGQRDTQYF
>TRBJ1-1|TRBD1|TRBV10-3|-
TGTGCCATCAGCCCGACAGGGGACACTGAAGCTTTCTTT
CAISPTGDTEAFF
>TRBJ2-3|-|TRBV5-1|many
TGCGCCAGCAGCTTGCTCATCGGAGATACGCAGTATTTT
CASSLLIGDTQYF
>TRBJ2-1|TRBD1|TRBV27|-
TGTGCCACCAGAGAACAGGGGGCTTACAATGAGCAGTTCTTC
CATREQGAYNEQFF